A selection of T cell receptor beta chains follows, all from one sample in a study of cytomegalovirus exposure and HLA in healthy donors. Produced via immunoSEQ multiplex PCR; TCRdb's table is partial and in-frame only. The data contain about 49,000 clones, roughly 94% of them singletons. Material: PBMCs. These receptors all stem from a woman aged 18-30 years in good health and CMV-seropositive. Each CDR3 is given with its conserved first and last residue. D genes are given only for firm matches. Rows give clone size only sometimes, using once, few, many, or a class for an expanded clone.

V	D	size	J	DNA	CDR3
TRBV5-6	TRBD1	.	TRBJ2-2	TGTGCCAGCAGAAGGGACAGAACGAACACCGGGGAGCTGTTTTTT	CASRRDRTNTGELFF
TRBV29-1	TRBD1	.	TRBJ1-1	TGCAGCGTTGAAGATATACGACAGGGGGCCGGAGGAGCTTTCTTT	CSVEDIRQGAGGAFF
TRBV5-1	.	.	TRBJ2-2	TGCGCCAGCAGCTTGAAGACGGGCGGGGAGCTGTTTTTT	CASSLKTGGELFF
TRBV19	.	.	TRBJ2-4	TGTGCCAGTAGGGAGGGGCAGTGGGGAAACATTCAGTACTTC	CASREGQWGNIQYF
TRBV7-2	TRBD2	.	TRBJ2-1	TGTGCCAGCAGCTTACTAGCGGGAGTGGGCTCCTACAATGAGCAGTTCTTC	CASSLLAGVGSYNEQFF
TRBV7-2	.	.	TRBJ2-1	TGTGCCAGCAGCTTAGGCCCGCTTCCCTCGGGAGATGAGCAGTTCTTC	CASSLGPLPSGDEQFF
TRBV2	TRBD2	.	TRBJ2-1	TGTGCCAGCAGAGAGGGACTAGCGGGGGGCATGGTCTTC	CASREGLAGGMVF
TRBV18	TRBD2	once	TRBJ2-1	TGTGCCAGCTCACCACCGGAGGGACTAGCGTCGTTTGAGCAGTTCTTC	CASSPPEGLASFEQFF
TRBV28	TRBD1	.	TRBJ1-1	TGTGCCAGCAGTCACACTACAGGGGGACAAGCTTTCTTT	CASSHTTGGQAFF
TRBV6-4	.	.	TRBJ2-5	TGTGCCAGCAGGGCTGTGAAGACAGGGAGAGGTGGCGGGAAGACCCAGTACTTC	CASRAVKTGRGGGKTQYF
TRBV10-3	.	.	TRBJ1-1	TGTGCCATCAGTGGAGACAGGACCATGGGCACTGAAGCTTTCTTT	CAISGDRTMGTEAFF
TRBV5-1	TRBD2	.	TRBJ2-1	TGCGCCAGCAGCTACGGACTAGCGGGAGGGGGTGAGCAGTTCTTC	CASSYGLAGGGEQFF
TRBV27	.	.	TRBJ1-2	TGTGCCAGCAGTTTATCAGGAGTTACCTATGGCTACACCTTC	CASSLSGVTYGYTF
TRBV6-4	.	.	TRBJ2-2	TGTGCCAGCAGTGCGACGGGAGAGGCCACCGGGGAGCTGTTTTTT	CASSATGEATGELFF